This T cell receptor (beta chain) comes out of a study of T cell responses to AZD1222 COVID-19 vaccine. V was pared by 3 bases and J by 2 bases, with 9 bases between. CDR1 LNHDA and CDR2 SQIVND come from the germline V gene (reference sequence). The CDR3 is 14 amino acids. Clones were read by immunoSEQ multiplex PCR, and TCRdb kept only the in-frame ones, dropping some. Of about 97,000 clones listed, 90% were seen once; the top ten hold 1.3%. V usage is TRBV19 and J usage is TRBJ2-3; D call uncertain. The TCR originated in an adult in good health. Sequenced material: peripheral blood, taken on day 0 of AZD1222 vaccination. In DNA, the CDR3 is TGTGCCAGTAGTATTTCGCAGAACACAGATACGCAGTATTTT. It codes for CASSISQNTDTQYF.